This T cell receptor (beta chain) is from a study of blood T cells in healthy people across ages. This clonotype was observed many times. After removal of 6 bases from V and 3 bases from J, the junction contained 3 bases not matched to a gene. CDR3 length equals 13 residues. Primed by a sample-barcoded 5' primer and a J-beta primer mix, a second PCR proceeded for roughly 7 to 12 cycles. TCRdb reprocessed the 5' RACE reads with MiXCR, giving one entry per CDR3 protein. Here the sample spans about 970,000 distinct CDR3 sequences, roughly 51% being singletons. The chain uses TRBV12-3 or TRBV12-4 and TRBJ1-1, with TRBD1 matching over 8 bases. The TCR was taken from a woman aged 55 to 70 in good health. The source material was blood. The CDR3 reads CASSKTGDTEAFF. CDR3 DNA sequence: TGTGCCAGCAGCAAGACAGGGGACACTGAAGCTTTCTTT.